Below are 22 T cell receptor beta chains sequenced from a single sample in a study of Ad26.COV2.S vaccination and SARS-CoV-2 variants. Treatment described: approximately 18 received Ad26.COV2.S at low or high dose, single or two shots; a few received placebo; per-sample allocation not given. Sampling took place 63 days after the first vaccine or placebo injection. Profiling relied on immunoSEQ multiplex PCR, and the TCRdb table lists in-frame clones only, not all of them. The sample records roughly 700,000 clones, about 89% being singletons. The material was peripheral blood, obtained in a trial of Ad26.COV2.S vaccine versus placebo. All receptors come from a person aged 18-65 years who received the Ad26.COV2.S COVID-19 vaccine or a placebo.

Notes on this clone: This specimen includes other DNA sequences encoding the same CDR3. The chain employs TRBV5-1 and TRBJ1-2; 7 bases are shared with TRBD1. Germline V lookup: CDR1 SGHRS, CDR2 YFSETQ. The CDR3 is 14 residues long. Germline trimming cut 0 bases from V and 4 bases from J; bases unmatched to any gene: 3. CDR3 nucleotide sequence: TGCGCCAGCAGCTTGGACAGGGGAGGCTATGGCTACACCTTC. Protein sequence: CASSLDRGGYGYTF.

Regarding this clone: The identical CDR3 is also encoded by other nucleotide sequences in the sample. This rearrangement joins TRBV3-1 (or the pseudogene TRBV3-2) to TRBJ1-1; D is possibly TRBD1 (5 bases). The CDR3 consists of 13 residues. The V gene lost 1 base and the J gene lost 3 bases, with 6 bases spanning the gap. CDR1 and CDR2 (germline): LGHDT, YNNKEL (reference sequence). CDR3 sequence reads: CASSQGGDTEAFF. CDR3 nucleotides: TGTGCCAGCAGCCAAGGAGGGGACACTGAAGCTTTCTTT.

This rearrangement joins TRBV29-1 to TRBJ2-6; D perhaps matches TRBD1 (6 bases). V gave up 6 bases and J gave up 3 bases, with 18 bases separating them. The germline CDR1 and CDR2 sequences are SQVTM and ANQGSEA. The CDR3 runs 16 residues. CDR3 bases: TGCAGCGTAAACCTTCTGGGGGCGCTTGGGGCCAACGTCCTGACTTTC. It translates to CSVNLLGALGANVLTF.

The CDR3, as DNA: TGTGCCAGTAGTAGTACAGGTTTGAACACTGAAGCTTTCTTT. Translation gives CASSSTGLNTEAFF. This chain connects TRBV19 to TRBJ1-1; possibly TRBD1 for D (5 bases). Germline values: CDR1 LNHDA, CDR2 SQIVND (reference sequence). V shed 4 bases and J shed 0 bases, with 9 bases lying between them. There are 14 residues in the CDR3. The whole variable domain, filled in from reference TRBV19 and TRBJ1-1, reads DGGITQSPKYLFRKEGQNVTLSCEQNLNHDAMYWYRQDPGQGLRLIYYSQIVNDFQKGDIAEGYSVSREKKESFPLTVTSAQKNPTAFYLCASSSTGLNTEAFFGQGTRLTVV.

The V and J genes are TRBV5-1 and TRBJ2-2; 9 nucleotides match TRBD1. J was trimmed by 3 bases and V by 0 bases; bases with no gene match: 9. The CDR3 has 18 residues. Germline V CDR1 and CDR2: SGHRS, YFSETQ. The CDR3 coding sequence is TGCGCCAGCAGCTTGGGGAGCCTGGGACAGGGTGACACCGGGGAGCTGTTTTTT. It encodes CASSLGSLGQGDTGELFF.

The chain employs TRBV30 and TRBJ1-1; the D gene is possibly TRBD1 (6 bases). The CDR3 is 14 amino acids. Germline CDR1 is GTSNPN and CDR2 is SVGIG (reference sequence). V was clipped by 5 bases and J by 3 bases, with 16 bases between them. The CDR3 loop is CAWGFEGDYTEAFF. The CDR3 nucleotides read TGTGCCTGGGGTTTTGAGGGGGATTACACTGAAGCTTTCTTT.

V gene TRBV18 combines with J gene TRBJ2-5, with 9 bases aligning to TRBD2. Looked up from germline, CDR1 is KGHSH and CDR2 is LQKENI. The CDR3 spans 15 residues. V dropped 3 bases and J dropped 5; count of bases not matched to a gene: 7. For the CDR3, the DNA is TGTGCCAGCTCACCGAGGGCTAGCGGGATTGAGACCCAGTACTTC. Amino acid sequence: CASSPRASGIETQYF.

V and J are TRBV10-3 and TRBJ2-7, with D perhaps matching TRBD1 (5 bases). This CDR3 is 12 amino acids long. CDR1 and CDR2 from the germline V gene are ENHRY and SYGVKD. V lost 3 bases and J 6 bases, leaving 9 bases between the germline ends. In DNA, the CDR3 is TGTGCCATCAGTGACAGGGAAGGCGAGCAGTACTTC. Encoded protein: CAISDREGEQYF.

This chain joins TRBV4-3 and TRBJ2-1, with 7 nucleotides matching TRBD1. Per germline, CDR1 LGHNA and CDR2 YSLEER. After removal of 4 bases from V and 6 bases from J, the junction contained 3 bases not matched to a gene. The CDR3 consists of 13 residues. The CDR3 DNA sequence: TGCGCCAGCAGCCCGGGACAGTTCAATGAGCAGTTCTTC. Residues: CASSPGQFNEQFF.

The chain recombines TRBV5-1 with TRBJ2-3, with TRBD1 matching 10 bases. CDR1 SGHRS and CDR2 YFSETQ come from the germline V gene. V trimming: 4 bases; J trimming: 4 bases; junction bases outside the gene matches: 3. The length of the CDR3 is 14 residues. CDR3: CASSQGQGPDTQYF. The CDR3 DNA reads TGCGCCAGCAGCCAGGGACAGGGGCCAGATACGCAGTATTTT.

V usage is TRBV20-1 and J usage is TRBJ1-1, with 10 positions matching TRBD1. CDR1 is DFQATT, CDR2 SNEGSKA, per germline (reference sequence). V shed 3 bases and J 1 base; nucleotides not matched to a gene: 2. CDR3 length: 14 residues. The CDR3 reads CSASGDRGNTEAFF. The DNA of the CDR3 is TGCAGTGCTAGTGGGGACAGGGGGAACACTGAAGCTTTCTTT.

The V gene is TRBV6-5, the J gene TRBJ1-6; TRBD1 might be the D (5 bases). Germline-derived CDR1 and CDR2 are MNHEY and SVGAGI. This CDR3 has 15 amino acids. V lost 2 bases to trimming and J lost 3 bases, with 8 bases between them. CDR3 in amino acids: CASSYAGSYNSPLHF. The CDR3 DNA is TGTGCCAGCAGTTACGCAGGGAGCTATAATTCACCCCTCCACTTT.

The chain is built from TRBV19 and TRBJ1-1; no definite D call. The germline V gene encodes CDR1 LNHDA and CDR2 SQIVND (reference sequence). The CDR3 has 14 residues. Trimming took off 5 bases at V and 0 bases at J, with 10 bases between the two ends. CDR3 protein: CASSGRTVNTEAFF. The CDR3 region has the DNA TGTGCCAGTAGTGGCCGGACGGTGAACACTGAAGCTTTCTTT.

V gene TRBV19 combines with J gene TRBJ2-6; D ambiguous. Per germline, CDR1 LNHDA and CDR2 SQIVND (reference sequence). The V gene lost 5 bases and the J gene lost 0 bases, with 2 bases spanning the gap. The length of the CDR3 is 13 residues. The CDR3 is CASSSSGANVLTF. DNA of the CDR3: TGTGCCAGTAGTTCCTCTGGGGCCAACGTCCTGACTTTC. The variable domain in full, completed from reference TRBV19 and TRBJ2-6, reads DGGITQSPKYLFRKEGQNVTLSCEQNLNHDAMYWYRQDPGQGLRLIYYSQIVNDFQKGDIAEGYSVSREKKESFPLTVTSAQKNPTAFYLCASSSSGANVLTFGAGSRLTVL.

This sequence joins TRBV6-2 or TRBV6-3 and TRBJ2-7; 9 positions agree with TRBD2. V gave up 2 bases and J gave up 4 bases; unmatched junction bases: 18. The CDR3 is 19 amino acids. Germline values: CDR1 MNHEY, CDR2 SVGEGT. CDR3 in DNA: TGTGCCAGCAGTTACCCTAGCGGGACCTTCGACACAGTCCGGTACGAGCAGTACTTC. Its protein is CASSYPSGTFDTVRYEQYF.

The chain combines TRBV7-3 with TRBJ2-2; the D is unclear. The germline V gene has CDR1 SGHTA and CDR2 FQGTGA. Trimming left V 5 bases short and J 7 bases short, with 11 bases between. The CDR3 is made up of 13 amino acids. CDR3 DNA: TGTGCCAGCAGCCTGGGCCGAATCGGGGAGCTGTTTTTT. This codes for CASSLGRIGELFF.

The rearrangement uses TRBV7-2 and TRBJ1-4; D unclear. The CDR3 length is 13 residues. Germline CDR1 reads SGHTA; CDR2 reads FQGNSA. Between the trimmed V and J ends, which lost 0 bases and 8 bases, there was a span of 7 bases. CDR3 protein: CASSLAGSEKLFF. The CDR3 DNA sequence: TGTGCCAGCAGCTTAGCGGGTTCCGAAAAACTGTTTTTT.

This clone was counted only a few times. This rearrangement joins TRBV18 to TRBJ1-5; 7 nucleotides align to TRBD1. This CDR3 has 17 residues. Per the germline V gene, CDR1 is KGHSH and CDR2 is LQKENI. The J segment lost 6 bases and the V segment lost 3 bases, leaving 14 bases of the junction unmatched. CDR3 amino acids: CASSPSLGTAGSQPQHF. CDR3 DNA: TGTGCCAGCTCACCCTCCTTGGGGACAGCGGGCAGTCAGCCCCAGCATTTT.

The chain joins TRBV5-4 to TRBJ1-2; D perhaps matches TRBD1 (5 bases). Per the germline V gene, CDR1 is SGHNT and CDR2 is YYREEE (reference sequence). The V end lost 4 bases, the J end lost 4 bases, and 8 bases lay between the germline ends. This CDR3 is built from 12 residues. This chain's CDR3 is CASSPRGYGYTF. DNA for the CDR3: TGTGCCAGCAGCCCAAGGGGCTATGGCTACACCTTC.

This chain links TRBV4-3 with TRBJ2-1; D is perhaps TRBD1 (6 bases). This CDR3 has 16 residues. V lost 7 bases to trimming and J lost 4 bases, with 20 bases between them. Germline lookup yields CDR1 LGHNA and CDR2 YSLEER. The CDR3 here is CASTYQGQGHYNEQFF. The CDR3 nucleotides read TGCGCCAGCACCTACCAGGGTCAGGGGCATTACAATGAGCAGTTCTTC.

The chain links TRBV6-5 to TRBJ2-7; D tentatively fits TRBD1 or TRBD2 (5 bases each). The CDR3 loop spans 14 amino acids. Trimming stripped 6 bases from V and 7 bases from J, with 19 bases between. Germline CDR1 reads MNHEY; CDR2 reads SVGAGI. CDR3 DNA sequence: TGTGCCAGCAGCTCCCCGGGACCCCGAGGGGAGCAGTACTTC. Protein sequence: CASSSPGPRGEQYF.

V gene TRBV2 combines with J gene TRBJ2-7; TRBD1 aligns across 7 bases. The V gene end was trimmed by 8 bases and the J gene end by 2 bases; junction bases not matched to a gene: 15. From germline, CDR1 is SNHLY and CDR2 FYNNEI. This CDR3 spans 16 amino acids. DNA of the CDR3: TGTGCCAGCCGACCTACAGGGGCTGGTAACACCTACGAGCAGTACTTC. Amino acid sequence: CASRPTGAGNTYEQYF.